This T cell receptor (beta chain) was sequenced for a study of chemoradiotherapy in HPV16-positive cancers. Study as a whole: A couple of HPV16-positive patients' cells yielded candidate HPV-specific clones and common motifs. Study-level points and caveats: Non-HPV-specific T cells did not expand in tumors during treatment, whereas candidate HPV-specific clones and E7-related motifs did.

CDR3 length: 13 amino acids. Trimming removed 4 bases from V and 7 bases from J, with 12 bases in between. The germline CDR1 and CDR2 sequences are SGHRS and YFSETQ. With regard to this clone: Its antigen is currently unknown.

The assay was immunoSEQ multiplex PCR, and TCRdb's table has in-frame clones only and misses some. The sample lists about 7,400 clones; roughly 80% were seen once. Repertoires were sampled repeatedly during chemoradiotherapy. This chain joins TRBV5-1 and TRBJ2-1; D is uncertain. The sample here was tumor tissue, taken from a patient who underwent chemoradiotherapy. The receptor was isolated from a human donor with HPV-associated anogenital cancer. CDR3 loop: CASSQAQWNEQFF. CDR3 nucleotide sequence: TGCGCCAGCAGCCAGGCCCAGTGGAATGAGCAGTTCTTC. Using reference TRBV5-1 and TRBJ2-1 for the parts outside the CDR3, the full variable domain is KAGVTQTPRYLIKTRGQQVTLSCSPISGHRSVSWYQQTPGQGLQFLFEYFSETQRNKGNFPGRFSGRQFSNSRSEMNVSTLELGDSALYLCASSQAQWNEQFFGPGTRLTVL.